The 22 T cell receptor beta chains below come from one sample, sequenced in a study of shared clonotypes between healthy human individuals. Clones were sequenced by immunoSEQ multiplex PCR, and TCRdb holds only the in-frame ones, with some missing. The table has more than 2 million clones, approximately 95% seen once. The sample taken for sequencing was naive CD4+ T cells sorted from blood. Subset reported: CD45RA+ positively selected. The receptors here all came from a man aged 18 to 30 in good health.

V and J are TRBV7-9 and TRBJ2-1, with D perhaps given as TRBD1 or TRBD2 (6 bases each). The V gene's germline CDR1 is SEHNR and CDR2 FQNEAQ (reference sequence). V lost 5 bases and J 5 bases, leaving 22 bases between the germline ends. This CDR3 spans 17 amino acids. Written as DNA, the CDR3 is TGTGCCAGCAGCCGACGCTGGGACACCGGGAGTCACAATGAGCAGTTCTTC. It encodes CASSRRWDTGSHNEQFF.

The V gene is TRBV28, the J gene TRBJ1-2, with D tentatively TRBD1 (6 bases). This CDR3 is 16 amino acids long. V was shortened by 2 bases and J by 8 bases, with 21 bases between the two germline ends. CDR1 and CDR2 from the germline V gene are MDHEN and SYDVKM. CDR3 nucleotides: TGTGCCAGCAGTTTAAAAGGGCTTGGGGGGGCGCGAGGCTACACCTTC. Amino acids: CASSLKGLGGARGYTF.

The chain uses TRBV7-2 and TRBJ1-1, with TRBD1 matching over 7 bases. This CDR3 spans 14 amino acids. Looked up from germline, CDR1 is SGHTA and CDR2 is FQGNSA. V lost 6 bases and J lost 0; bases outside the gene matches: 4. The CDR3 nucleotides are TGTGCCAGCAGGGAAGGGGGCTTGAACACTGAAGCTTTCTTT. Its translation is CASREGGLNTEAFF.

This sequence joins TRBV9 and TRBJ2-5; no reliable D call. V lost 3 bases, J lost 14 bases, and 20 bases lay in between. This CDR3 region has 13 residues. Germline assignment: CDR1 SGDLS and CDR2 YYNGEE. The CDR3 nucleotides read TGTGCCAGCAGCGCCTTGACTGGGTATAGGCTATACTTC. Translation gives CASSALTGYRLYF. The whole variable domain, filled in from reference TRBV9 and TRBJ2-5, reads DSGVTQTPKHLITATGQRVTLRCSPRSGDLSVYWYQQSLDQGLQFLIQYYNGEERAKGNILERFSAQQFPDLHSELNLSSLELGDSALYFCASSALTGYRLYFGPGTRLLVL.

The chain joins TRBV5-1 to TRBJ2-1; TRBD2 matches 8 bases. The CDR3 runs 15 residues. Unmatched junction bases numbered 13, after V lost 4 bases and J lost 10 bases. From germline, CDR1 is SGHRS and CDR2 YFSETQ. CDR3 in amino acids: CASSVPLGLGLEQFF. CDR3 sequence (DNA): TGCGCCAGCAGCGTACCCCTGGGACTAGGGCTGGAGCAGTTCTTC.

This sequence joins TRBV4-3 and TRBJ2-1, with 7 bases matching TRBD2. CDR3 size: 15 residues. With 4 bases clipped from V and 8 bases from J, the junction kept 11 bases outside the gene matches. In germline, CDR1 is LGHNA, CDR2 YSLEER. CDR3 bases: TGCGCCAGCAGCCGCAGATGGGCGGGAGAGGATGAGCAGTTCTTC. Encoded protein: CASSRRWAGEDEQFF.

The chain uses TRBV28 and TRBJ1-2; 9 bases match TRBD1. Germline V gene lookup returns CDR1 MDHEN and CDR2 SYDVKM. The CDR3 has 14 amino acids. The V and J ends lost 3 bases and 6 bases, in that order; junction bases with no gene match: 5. The CDR3 DNA reads as TGTGCCAGCAGTTTCGGGGGGGACAGGGATGGCTACACCTTC. Protein sequence: CASSFGGDRDGYTF.

As for this clone: The same CDR3 also results from other DNA sequences found in this sample. The genes are TRBV11-3 and TRBJ2-5; tentatively, D is TRBD2 (6 bases). V was cut by 3 bases and J by 5 bases, with 7 bases left in between. The CDR3 is 12 residues long. Germline V gene lookup returns CDR1 SGHNT and CDR2 YENEEA. The CDR3 is CASSLEGETQYF. The DNA for the CDR3 is TGTGCCAGCAGCTTGGAGGGGGAGACCCAGTACTTC.

Comments on this clone: This specimen includes other DNA sequences encoding the same CDR3. The chain employs TRBV18 and TRBJ2-5; D might be TRBD2 (6 bases). The CDR3 extends over 13 amino acids. Trimming stripped 5 bases from V and 4 bases from J, with 11 bases between. The germline CDR1 and CDR2 sequences are KGHSH and LQKENI. CDR3 amino acids: CASSGGLGETQYF. The CDR3, as DNA: TGTGCCAGCTCAGGGGGACTTGGAGAGACCCAGTACTTC.

A single count supports this clone. The J gene is TRBJ2-7, the V gene TRBV7-8; D call uncertain. The CDR3 is 13 residues long. The ends were cut back, 5 bases at V and 5 bases at J, with 13 bases in the middle. CDR1 SGHVS and CDR2 FQNEAQ come from the germline V gene. As DNA, the CDR3 is TGTGCCAGCAGCCCCACAGTGATCCACGAGCAGTACTTC. Translating it yields CASSPTVIHEQYF. The whole variable domain, filled in from reference TRBV7-8 and TRBJ2-7, reads GAGVSQSPRYKVAKRGQDVALRCDPISGHVSLFWYQQALGQGPEFLTYFQNEAQLDKSGLPSDRFFAERPEGSVSTLKIQRTQQEDSAVYLCASSPTVIHEQYFGPGTRLTVT.

This chain connects TRBV10-3 to TRBJ2-7; the match to TRBD1 covers 9 bases. The V gene end was trimmed by 0 bases and the J gene end by 4 bases; junction bases not matched to a gene: 4. Germline CDR1 is ENHRY and CDR2 is SYGVKD. The CDR3 is made up of 15 amino acids. The CDR3 protein is CAISESDRGTYEQYF. The CDR3, as DNA: TGTGCCATCAGTGAGTCCGACAGGGGGACTTACGAGCAGTACTTC.

The J gene is TRBJ2-1, the V gene TRBV18; 13 bases map to TRBD2. Germline V gene sequence: CDR1 KGHSH, CDR2 LQKENI. The junction had 6 bases not matched to a gene; V was cut back by 3 bases and J by 10 bases. The CDR3 consists of 15 residues. The CDR3 here is CASSPELAGGHEQFF. CDR3 sequence (DNA): TGTGCCAGCTCACCTGAACTAGCGGGAGGGCACGAGCAGTTCTTC.

The gene calls are TRBV30 and TRBJ1-5; TRBD1 matches 9 bases. CDR3 size: 14 residues. Trimming cost V 5 bases and J 5 bases; bases outside gene matches: 7. Germline CDR1 is GTSNPN and CDR2 is SVGIG (reference sequence). In DNA form, the CDR3 reads TGTGCCTGGGGCGGGACAGGGATGGATCAGCCCCAGCATTTT. Amino acid sequence: CAWGGTGMDQPQHF.

The V call is TRBV6-1, the J call TRBJ2-6, with TRBD1 identical over 9 bases. The CDR3 length is 17 residues. The V gene's germline CDR1 is MNHNS and CDR2 SASEGT. The ends lost 4 bases at V and 1 base at J; junction bases unmatched: 5. For the CDR3, the DNA is TGTGCCAGCAGTGGGACAGGGGTCTCTTCTGGGGCCAACGTCCTGACTTTC. Protein product: CASSGTGVSSGANVLTF.

The chain links TRBV6-4 to TRBJ1-6, with a possible D match to TRBD1 (5 bases). This CDR3 comprises 13 residues. The germline CDR1 and CDR2 sequences are MRHNA and SNTAGT. Between the trimmed V and J ends, which lost 5 bases and 12 bases, there was a span of 14 bases. CDR3 in amino acids: CASSYDQGGPLHF. The CDR3 nucleotides read TGTGCCAGCAGTTACGATCAGGGAGGACCCCTCCACTTT.

The V gene is TRBV6-6, the J gene TRBJ1-4, with TRBD1 as a possible D gene (5 bases). The CDR3 loop spans 13 amino acids. The germline V gene encodes CDR1 MNHNY and CDR2 SVGAGI (reference sequence). Deletions cut 0 bases from V and 13 bases from J, with 12 bases between. CDR3 sequence (DNA): TGTGCCAGCAGTTACTCGGGGTCCGGGGGACTGTTTTTT. This translates into CASSYSGSGGLFF.

On this clone: The sample carries other DNA sequences with the same CDR3. The V gene is TRBV19, the J gene TRBJ1-2, with D tentatively TRBD1 (6 bases). CDR3 length: 13 residues. The germline V gene encodes CDR1 LNHDA and CDR2 SQIVND (reference sequence). The germline V and J ends were trimmed by 6 bases and 4 bases, with 12 bases remaining between them. The CDR3 DNA follows: TGTGCCAGTAGCGTGGGGGGCAGCTATGGCTACACCTTC. Protein sequence: CASSVGGSYGYTF.

In the case of this clone: Other nucleotide sequences from this sample produce the same CDR3. The chain joins TRBV5-1 to TRBJ1-6; D perhaps matches TRBD1 (5 bases). This CDR3 comprises 15 residues. V was trimmed by 0 bases and J by 10 bases, leaving 14 bases between them. Germline V CDR1 and CDR2: SGHRS, YFSETQ. The CDR3 sequence is CASSLEGVAGSPLHF. The CDR3 DNA reads as TGCGCCAGCAGCTTGGAAGGGGTAGCAGGGTCACCCCTCCACTTT.

The rearrangement uses TRBV10-1 and TRBJ2-5; D is uncertain. This CDR3 has 15 residues. Trimming left V 0 bases short and J 7 bases short, with 15 bases between. Germline values: CDR1 WNHNN, CDR2 SYGVQD (reference sequence). CDR3 residues: CASSESTYYSGTQYF. CDR3 nucleotides: TGCGCCAGCAGTGAGTCAACTTACTACTCGGGGACCCAGTACTTC.

The J gene is TRBJ2-5, the V gene TRBV7-9, with 10 bases matching TRBD1. CDR1 SEHNR and CDR2 FQNEAQ come from the germline V gene (reference sequence). V lost 1 base to trimming and J lost 4 bases; unmatched junction nucleotides: 3. The CDR3 loop spans 15 amino acids. Here the CDR3 reads CASSLETGGVETQYF. The CDR3 DNA sequence: TGTGCCAGCAGCTTAGAGACAGGGGGCGTAGAGACCCAGTACTTC.

The V gene is TRBV27, the J gene TRBJ2-7; D unclear. CDR3 length: 13 amino acids. Germline-derived CDR1 and CDR2 are MNHEY and SMNVEV (reference sequence). The V gene lost 6 bases and the J gene lost 1 base, with 10 bases spanning the gap. CDR3 nucleotide sequence: TGTGCCAGCAGGCAGCGTACTTCCTACGAGCAGTACTTC. Protein sequence: CASRQRTSYEQYF.

The rearrangement joins TRBV6-5 to TRBJ1-4; a possible D gene is TRBD1 (6 bases). Germline-derived CDR1 and CDR2 are MNHEY and SVGAGI. The ends were cut back, 6 bases at V and 13 bases at J, with 24 bases in the middle. The CDR3 runs to 15 residues. The CDR3 coding sequence is TGTGCCAGCAGCGAACAGGGAGATAATGAAAAGGGACTGTTTTTT. Encoded protein: CASSEQGDNEKGLFF.